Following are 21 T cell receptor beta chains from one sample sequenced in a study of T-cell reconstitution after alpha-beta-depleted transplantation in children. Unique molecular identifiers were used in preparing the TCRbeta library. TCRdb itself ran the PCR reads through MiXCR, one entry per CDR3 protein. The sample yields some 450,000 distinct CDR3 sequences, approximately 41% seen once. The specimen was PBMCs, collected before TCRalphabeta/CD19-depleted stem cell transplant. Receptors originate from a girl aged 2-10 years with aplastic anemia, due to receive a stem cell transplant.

CDR3 nucleotides: TGTGCCAGCAGTTTAAACAGCGGGGTTGAAAAACTGTTTTTT. Amino acid sequence: CASSLNSGVEKLFF. The chain recombines TRBV12-3 or TRBV12-4 with TRBJ1-4, with D uncertain. V shed 2 bases and J shed 7 bases, with 11 bases lying between them. The CDR3 has 14 residues.

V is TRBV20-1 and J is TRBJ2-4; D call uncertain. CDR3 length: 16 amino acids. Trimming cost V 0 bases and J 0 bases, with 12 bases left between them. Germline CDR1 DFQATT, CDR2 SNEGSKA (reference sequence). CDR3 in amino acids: CSARDGTVGAKNIQYF. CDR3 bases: TGCAGTGCTAGAGATGGAACAGTGGGAGCCAAAAACATTCAGTACTTC.

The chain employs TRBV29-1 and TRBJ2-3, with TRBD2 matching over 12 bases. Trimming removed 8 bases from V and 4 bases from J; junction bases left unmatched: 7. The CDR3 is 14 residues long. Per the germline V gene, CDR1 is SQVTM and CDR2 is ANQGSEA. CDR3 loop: CSLLLAGGADTQYF. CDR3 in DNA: TGCAGCCTGTTACTAGCGGGAGGTGCAGATACGCAGTATTTT.

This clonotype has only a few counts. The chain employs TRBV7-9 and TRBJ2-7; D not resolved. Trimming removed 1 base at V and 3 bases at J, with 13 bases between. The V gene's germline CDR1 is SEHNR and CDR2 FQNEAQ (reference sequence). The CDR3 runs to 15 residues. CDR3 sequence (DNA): TGTGCCAGCAGCTTAGATTCCCTTACCCTCTACGAGCAGTACTTC. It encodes CASSLDSLTLYEQYF. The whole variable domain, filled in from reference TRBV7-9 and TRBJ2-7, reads DTGVSQNPRHKITKRGQNVTFRCDPISEHNRLYWYRQTLGQGPEFLTYFQNEAQLEKSRLLSDRFSAERPKGSFSTLEIQRTEQGDSAMYLCASSLDSLTLYEQYFGPGTRLTVT.

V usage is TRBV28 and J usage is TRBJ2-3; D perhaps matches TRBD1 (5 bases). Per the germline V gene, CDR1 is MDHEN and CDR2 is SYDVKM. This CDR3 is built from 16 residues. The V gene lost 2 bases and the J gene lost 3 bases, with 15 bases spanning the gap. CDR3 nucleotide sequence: TGTGCCAGCAGTTTACCGGCAGGGCCTAGAACAGATACGCAGTATTTT. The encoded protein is CASSLPAGPRTDTQYF.

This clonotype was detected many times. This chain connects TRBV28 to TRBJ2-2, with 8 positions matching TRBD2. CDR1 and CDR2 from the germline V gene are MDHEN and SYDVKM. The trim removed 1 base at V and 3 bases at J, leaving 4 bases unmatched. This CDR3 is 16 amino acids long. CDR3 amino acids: CASSLLGTRDTGELFF. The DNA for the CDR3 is TGTGCCAGCAGTTTATTAGGGACTAGGGACACCGGGGAGCTGTTTTTT.

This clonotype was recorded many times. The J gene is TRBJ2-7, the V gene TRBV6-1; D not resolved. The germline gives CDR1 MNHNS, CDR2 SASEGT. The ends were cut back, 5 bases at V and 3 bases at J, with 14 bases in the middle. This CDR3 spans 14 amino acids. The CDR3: CASSLDGRNYEQYF. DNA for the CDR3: TGTGCCAGCAGTCTGGATGGGCGTAACTACGAGCAGTACTTC.

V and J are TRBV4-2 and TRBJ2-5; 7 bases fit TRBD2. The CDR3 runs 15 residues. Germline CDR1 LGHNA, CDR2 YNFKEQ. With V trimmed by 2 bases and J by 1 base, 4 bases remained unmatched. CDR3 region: CASSQLTSRQETQYF. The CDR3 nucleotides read TGTGCCAGCAGCCAATTGACTAGCCGCCAAGAGACCCAGTACTTC.

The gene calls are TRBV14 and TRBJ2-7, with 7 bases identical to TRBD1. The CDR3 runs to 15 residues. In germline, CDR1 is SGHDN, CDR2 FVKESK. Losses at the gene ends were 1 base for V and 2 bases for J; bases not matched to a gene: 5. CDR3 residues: CASSQVWTGPYEQYF. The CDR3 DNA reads TGTGCCAGCAGCCAAGTCTGGACAGGTCCCTACGAGCAGTACTTC.

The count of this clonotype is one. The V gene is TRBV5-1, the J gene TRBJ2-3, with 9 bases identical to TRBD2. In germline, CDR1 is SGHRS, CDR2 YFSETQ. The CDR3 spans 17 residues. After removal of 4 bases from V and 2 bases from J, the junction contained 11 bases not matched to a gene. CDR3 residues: CASSRTNSGGTTDTQYF. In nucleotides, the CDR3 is TGCGCCAGCAGCCGCACCAATAGCGGGGGAACCACAGATACGCAGTATTTT.

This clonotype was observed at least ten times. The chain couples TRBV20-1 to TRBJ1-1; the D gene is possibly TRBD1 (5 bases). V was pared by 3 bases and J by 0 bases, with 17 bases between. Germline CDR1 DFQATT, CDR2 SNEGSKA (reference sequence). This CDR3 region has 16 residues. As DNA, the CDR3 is TGCAGTGCTAGCCCTAGACAGAGAACCATGAACACTGAAGCTTTCTTT. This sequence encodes CSASPRQRTMNTEAFF.

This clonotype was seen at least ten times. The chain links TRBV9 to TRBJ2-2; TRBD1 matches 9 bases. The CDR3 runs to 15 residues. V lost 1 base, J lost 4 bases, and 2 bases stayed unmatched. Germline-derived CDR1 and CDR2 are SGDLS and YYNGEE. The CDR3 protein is CASSVRTGATGELFF. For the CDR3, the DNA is TGTGCCAGCAGCGTAAGGACAGGGGCCACCGGGGAGCTGTTTTTT. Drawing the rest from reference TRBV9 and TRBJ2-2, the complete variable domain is DSGVTQTPKHLITATGQRVTLRCSPRSGDLSVYWYQQSLDQGLQFLIQYYNGEERAKGNILERFSAQQFPDLHSELNLSSLELGDSALYFCASSVRTGATGELFFGEGSRLTVL.

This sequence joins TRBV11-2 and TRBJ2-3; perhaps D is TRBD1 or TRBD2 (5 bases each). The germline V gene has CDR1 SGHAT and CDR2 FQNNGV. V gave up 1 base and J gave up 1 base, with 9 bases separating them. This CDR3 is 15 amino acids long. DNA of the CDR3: TGTGCCAGCAGCTTAGCCGGGACCCGCACAGATACGCAGTATTTT. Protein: CASSLAGTRTDTQYF.

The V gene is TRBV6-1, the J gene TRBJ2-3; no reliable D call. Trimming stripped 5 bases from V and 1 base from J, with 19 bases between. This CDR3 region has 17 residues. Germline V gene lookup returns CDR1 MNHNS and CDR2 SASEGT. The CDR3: CASSPNWARRGTDTQYF. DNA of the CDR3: TGTGCCAGCAGTCCCAACTGGGCGAGAAGGGGCACAGATACGCAGTATTTT.

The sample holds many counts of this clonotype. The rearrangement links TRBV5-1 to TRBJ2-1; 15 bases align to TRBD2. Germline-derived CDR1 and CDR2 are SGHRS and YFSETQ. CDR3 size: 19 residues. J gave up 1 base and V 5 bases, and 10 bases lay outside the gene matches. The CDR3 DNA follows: TGCGCCAGCAGATCGGGGGGGACTAGCGGGAGGACGTCCTACAATGAGCAGTTCTTC. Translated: CASRSGGTSGRTSYNEQFF.

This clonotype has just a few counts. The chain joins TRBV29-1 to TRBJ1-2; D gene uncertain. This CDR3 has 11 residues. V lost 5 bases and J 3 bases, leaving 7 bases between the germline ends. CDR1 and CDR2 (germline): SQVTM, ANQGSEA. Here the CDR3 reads CSVPRDYGYTF. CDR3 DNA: TGCAGCGTTCCCCGGGACTATGGCTACACCTTC.

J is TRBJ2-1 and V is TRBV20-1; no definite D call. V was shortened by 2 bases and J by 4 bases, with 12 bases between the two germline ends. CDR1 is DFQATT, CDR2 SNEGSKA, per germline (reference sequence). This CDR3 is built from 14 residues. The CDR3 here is CSARRTGDYNEQFF. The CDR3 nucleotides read TGCAGTGCTAGACGTACTGGGGATTACAATGAGCAGTTCTTC.

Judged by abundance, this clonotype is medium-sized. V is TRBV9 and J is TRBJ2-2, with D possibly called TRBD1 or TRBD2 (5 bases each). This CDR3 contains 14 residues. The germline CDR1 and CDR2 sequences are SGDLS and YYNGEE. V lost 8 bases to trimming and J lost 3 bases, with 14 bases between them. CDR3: CARVGVFDTGELFF. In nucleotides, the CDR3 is TGTGCCAGGGTGGGGGTTTTCGACACCGGGGAGCTGTTTTTT.

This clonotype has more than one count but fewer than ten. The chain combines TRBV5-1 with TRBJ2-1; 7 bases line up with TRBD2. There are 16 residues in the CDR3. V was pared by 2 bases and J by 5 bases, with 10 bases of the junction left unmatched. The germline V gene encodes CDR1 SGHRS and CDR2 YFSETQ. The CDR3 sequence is CASSLGPSGGNNEQFF. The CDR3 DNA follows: TGCGCCAGCAGCTTAGGGCCTAGCGGAGGGAACAATGAGCAGTTCTTC.

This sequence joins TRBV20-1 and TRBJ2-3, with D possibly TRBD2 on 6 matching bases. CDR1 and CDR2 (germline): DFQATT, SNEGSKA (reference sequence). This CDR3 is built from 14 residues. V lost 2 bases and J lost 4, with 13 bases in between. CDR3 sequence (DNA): TGCAGTGCTAGACGGGACTCTTGGGCAGATACGCAGTATTTT. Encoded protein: CSARRDSWADTQYF.

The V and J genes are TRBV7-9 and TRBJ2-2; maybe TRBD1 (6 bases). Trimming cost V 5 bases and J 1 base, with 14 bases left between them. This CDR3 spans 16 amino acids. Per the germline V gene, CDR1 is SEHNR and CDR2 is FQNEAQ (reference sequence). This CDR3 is CASSPKRGGNTGELFF. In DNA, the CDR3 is TGTGCCAGCAGCCCCAAACGAGGGGGGAACACCGGGGAGCTGTTTTTT.